Reported below is one T cell receptor (beta chain). Its antigen is as yet unknown. This same CDR3 is encoded by further DNA sequences in the sample. The sample originates from a study of vaccination effects on CD4 cells after COVID-19. CDR1 SNHLY and CDR2 FYNNEI come from the germline V gene. V lost 0 bases to trimming and J lost 5 bases, with 4 bases between them. CDR3 length: 12 amino acids. Using immunoSEQ multiplex PCR, the repertoire was profiled, and TCRdb retains in-frame clones only, with some absent. This table holds 40,000 to 50,000 clones, approximately 77% found once. Under the ViraFEST assay, PBMC were stimulated with viral peptide pools so that antigen-specific CD4+ T cells expanded. Sequencing was performed afterwards. CD4+ T cell isolation took place after more than eight days of culture. Their SARS-CoV-2 infection, verified by PCR, occurred between March and December 2020. A half-volume exchange with IL-2 medium occurred on days 3 and 7.

This sequence originates from a human donor who had a prior SARS-CoV-2 infection. This sequence joins TRBV2 and TRBJ2-5; D gene unclear. The specimen was CD4+ T cells from PBMCs cultured with a peptide pool, collected before COVID-19 vaccination. The CDR3 protein is CASSEARETQYF. The CDR3 nucleotides read TGTGCCAGCAGTGAAGCTAGGGAGACCCAGTACTTC.